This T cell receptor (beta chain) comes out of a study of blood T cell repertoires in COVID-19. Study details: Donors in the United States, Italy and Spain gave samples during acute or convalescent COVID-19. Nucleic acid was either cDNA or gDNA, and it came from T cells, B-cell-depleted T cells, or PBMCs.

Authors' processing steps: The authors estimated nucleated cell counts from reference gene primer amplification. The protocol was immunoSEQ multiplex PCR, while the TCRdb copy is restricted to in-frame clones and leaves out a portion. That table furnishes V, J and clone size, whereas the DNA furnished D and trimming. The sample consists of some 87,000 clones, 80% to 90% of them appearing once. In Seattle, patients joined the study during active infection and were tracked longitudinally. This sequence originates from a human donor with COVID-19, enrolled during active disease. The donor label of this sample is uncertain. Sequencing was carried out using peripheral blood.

CDR3 amino acids: CASSTGTSGYNEQFF. As DNA, the CDR3 is TGTGCCAGCAGCACCGGGACTAGCGGTTACAATGAGCAGTTCTTC. The J gene is TRBJ2-1, the V gene TRBV6-4; 11 nucleotides agree with TRBD2. CDR3 length: 15 amino acids. The V segment lost 6 bases and the J segment 4 bases; nucleotides outside the gene matches: 5. CDR1 MRHNA and CDR2 SNTAGT come from the germline V gene.